This TCR beta chain stems from a study of cytomegalovirus exposure and HLA in healthy donors. About the research overall: The 90 to 150 validation repertoires used a platform that matched the one used for the approximately 620 first-cohort repertoires, as a later analysis reported. General observations from the study: The study recorded about 150 TCR beta chains that were cytomegalovirus-associated. The tendency of first-cohort TCR clusters to co-occur in the 120 or so validation repertoires emerged from a later analysis.

V dropped 4 bases and J dropped 5 bases, with 8 bases sitting between them. Germline CDR1 reads SGDLS; CDR2 reads YYNGEE. The CDR3 has 12 amino acids. Repertoires were generated with immunoSEQ multiplex PCR, while TCRdb's copy carries only in-frame clones and drops some. The data show approximately 80,000 clones, 80% to 95% seen once. With respect to this clone: Antigen: not known.

The donors were members of the validation cohort, which comprised approximately 120 subjects and was separate from the first cohort of 600 to 850 subjects. This sequence was found in a woman aged 25 to 45 in good health and CMV-seronegative. The chain combines TRBV9 with TRBJ2-3; D is unresolved. The sample was PBMCs. CDR3 in DNA: TGTGCCAGCAGCCCCGCAGGAGATACGCAGTATTTT. This sequence encodes CASSPAGDTQYF.